The present TCR beta chain was sequenced within a study of OX40 agonist ivuxolimab in advanced cancers. Regarding the study in general: Ivuxolimab, which targeted the costimulatory receptor OX40 (CD134), was an agonistic, fully human IgG2 monoclonal antibody. Intravenous ivuxolimab was administered to patients every 2 weeks at six dose levels: 0.01, 0.1, 0.3, 1.5, 3 and 10 mg/kg. Among the roughly 52 dose-escalation patients, approximately 20 had hepatocellular carcinoma, approximately 15 melanoma, 9 renal cell carcinoma and 9 head and neck cancer. In the dose-escalation cohort, 75% to 85% of patients were male, and the mean age was 60 years with a range of roughly 23 to 79. Patients were allowed to have had prior anti-PD-1, anti-PD-L1 or anti-CTLA-4 therapy, and 40% to 45% of the dose-escalation patients had previously received checkpoint inhibitors. Partial responses occurred in three dose-escalation patients: two with cutaneous melanoma and one with hepatocellular carcinoma. Peripheral TCRbeta sequencing aimed to test whether ivuxolimab altered TCR sequence diversity and caused clonal T-cell expansion. The paper covers the monotherapy dose-escalation part of the phase I ivuxolimab trial, which included N ≈ 57 patients.

Broad study findings and their caveats: Low levels of normalized T-cell clonal expansion were also seen in some nonresponding patients. In the 0.1-3.0 mg/kg groups, partial responders had among the lowest normalized peripheral clonal expansion, particularly in CD8+ T cells. After ivuxolimab, more expanded clones were found on average in CD8+ T cells than in CD4+ T cells. At doses of 0.1 to 3.0 mg/kg, clonal expansion of both CD4+ and CD8+ blood T cells was observed from baseline to week 6. The antigen specificity of the clonally expanded peripheral T cells was not determined.

Genomic DNA was isolated from the sorted cells so that the TCRbeta CDR3 region could be sequenced. TCRbeta CDR3 regions were sequenced using the immunoSEQ Assay. TCRdb stores this immuneACCESS table with in-frame sequences only. Part of the clones is absent; in the studies checked, under half of the shortfall reflects unresolved V genes, and no reason is known for the rest. Recorded for this sample are around 100,000 clones; about 91% of them occurred a single time. The ten most abundant clones make up approximately 0.16% of the sample. CDR1 is given as SGHDN and CDR2 as FVKESK, both from the germline V gene. V is cut by 3 bases and J by 5 bases, and the space between the germline ends is 15 bases. The CDR3 goes from the cysteine to the phenylalanine over 15 residues. Here the CDR3 DNA is all that survives: 45 bases in frame from base 1. About this clone itself: Its cognate antigen has yet to be identified. Base qualities are not provided; no much larger clone lies one nucleotide away.

The trial excluded patients who had a history of autoimmune disease or were on systemic immunosuppression. Peripheral blood for TCR sequencing was drawn from every dose cohort at baseline, at cycle 4 day 1 and at cycle 7 day 1. Samples were obtained from an open-label, multicenter, first-in-human phase I dose-escalation trial of ivuxolimab. Adults with locally advanced or metastatic head and neck squamous cell, hepatocellular, melanoma or renal cell carcinoma were enrolled in the trial. CD4+ and CD8+ T cells were sorted separately from peripheral blood before TCR sequencing. This receptor chain uses TRBV14 and TRBJ2-3, and TRBD2 may be the D gene, going by 6 matching bases. The sequence was obtained from an adult with an advanced solid tumor such as melanoma, head and neck, liver or kidney cancer. The source material was CD4+ or CD8+ T cells sorted from blood, sampled in a trial of the OX40 agonist ivuxolimab. The nucleotide sequence reads TGTGCCAGCAGCCACCATCATCGGGGGTTAGATACGCAGTATTTT. The resulting protein is CASSHHHRGLDTQYF.